Given below is one T cell receptor beta chain in context. The data were taken from a study of blood T cell repertoires in COVID-19. Study overall: In each case, the material was cDNA or gDNA derived from T cells, B-cell-depleted T cells, or PBMCs.

The repertoire was sequenced with immunoSEQ multiplex PCR; TCRdb's copy has only in-frame clones and lacks some. Of 320,000 or so clones in the sample, about 88% were seen once. V was pared by 5 bases and J by 1 base, with 4 bases of the junction left unmatched. Germline CDR1 reads MDHEN; CDR2 reads SYDVKM. The CDR3 sequence is 14 residues long. Membership in each cohort depended on participant-reported clinical history. Donors in Cohort 3 who had recovered were those with two negative PCRs, healthcare professional clearance, or resolution of their symptoms. Sequenced input: PBMCs or T cells enriched from blood (not recorded which). The rearrangement joins TRBV28 to TRBJ2-5; 7 bases align to TRBD2. The sequence came from a woman aged 30 to 39 who had recovered from COVID-19. The CDR3 is CASSLLAVQETQYF. Written as DNA, the CDR3 is TGTGCCAGCAGTCTGCTAGCGGTCCAAGAGACCCAGTACTTC.